Reported below is one T cell receptor beta chain. PCR primers comprised 60 Vbeta and 13 Jbeta primers. Here immunoSEQ multiplex PCR was the method, and the copy in TCRdb shows in-frame clones only, minus some. The data contain 150,000 to 200,000 clones, around 75% of them seen just once; the ten biggest clones take up 2% to 3%. The data derive from a study of cytomegalovirus exposure and HLA in healthy donors. Looked up from germline, CDR1 is MNHNY and CDR2 is SVGAGI (reference sequence). The CDR3 totals 16 residues. Trimming took 2 bases from V and 4 from J, leaving 15 bases between them. Sequencing was carried out using PBMCs. This sequence originates from a female donor in good health and CMV-seronegative. V gene TRBV6-6 combines with J gene TRBJ1-3, with TRBD1 as a possible D gene (6 bases). This CDR3 reads CASSYDRRATGNTIYF. The CDR3 DNA follows: TGTGCCAGCAGTTACGACAGGCGGGCGACGGGAAACACCATATATTTT.